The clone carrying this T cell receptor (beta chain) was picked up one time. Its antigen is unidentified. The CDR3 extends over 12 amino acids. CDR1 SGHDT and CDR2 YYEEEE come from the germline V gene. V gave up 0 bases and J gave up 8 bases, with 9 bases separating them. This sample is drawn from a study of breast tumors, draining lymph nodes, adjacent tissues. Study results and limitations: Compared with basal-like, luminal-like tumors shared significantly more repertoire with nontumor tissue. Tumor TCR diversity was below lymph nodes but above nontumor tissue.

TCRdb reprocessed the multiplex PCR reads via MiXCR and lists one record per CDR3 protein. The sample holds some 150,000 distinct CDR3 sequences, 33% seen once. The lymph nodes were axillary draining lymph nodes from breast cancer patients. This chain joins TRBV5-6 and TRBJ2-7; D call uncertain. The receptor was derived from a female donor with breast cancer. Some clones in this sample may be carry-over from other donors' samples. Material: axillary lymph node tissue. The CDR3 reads CASSLGAAKQYF. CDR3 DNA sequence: TGTGCCAGCAGCTTGGGGGCAGCGAAGCAGTACTTC.